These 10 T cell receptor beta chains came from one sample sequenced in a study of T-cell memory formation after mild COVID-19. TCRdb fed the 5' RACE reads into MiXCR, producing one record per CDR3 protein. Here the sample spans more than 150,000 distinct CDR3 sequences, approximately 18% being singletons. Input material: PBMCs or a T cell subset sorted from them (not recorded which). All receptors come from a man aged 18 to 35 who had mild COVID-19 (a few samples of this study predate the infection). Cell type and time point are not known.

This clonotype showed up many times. The CDR3 sequence: CSASGDSNQPQHF. CDR3 sequence (DNA): TGCAGTGCTTCAGGGGATAGCAATCAGCCCCAGCATTTT. The chain has TRBV20-1 and TRBJ1-5; possible D gene TRBD1, 6 bases. V was trimmed by 5 bases and J by 0 bases, leaving 8 bases between them. The CDR3 is 13 residues long. Germline lookup yields CDR1 DFQATT and CDR2 SNEGSKA (reference sequence).

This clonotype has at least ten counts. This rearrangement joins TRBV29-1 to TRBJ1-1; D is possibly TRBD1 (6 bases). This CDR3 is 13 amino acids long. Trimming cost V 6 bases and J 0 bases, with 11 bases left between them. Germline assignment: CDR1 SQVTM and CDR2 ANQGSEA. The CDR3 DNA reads TGCAGCGTCCAAGGACAGTTGAACACTGAAGCTTTCTTT. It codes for CSVQGQLNTEAFF.

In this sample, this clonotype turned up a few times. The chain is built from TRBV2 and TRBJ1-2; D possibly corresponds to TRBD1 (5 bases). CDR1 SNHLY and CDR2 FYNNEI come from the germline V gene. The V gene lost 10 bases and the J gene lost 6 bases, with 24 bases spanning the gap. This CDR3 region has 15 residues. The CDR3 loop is CATSQEQGIYDGYTF. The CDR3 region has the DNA TGTGCCACCAGCCAGGAGCAGGGAATTTACGATGGCTACACCTTC.

In DNA, the CDR3 is TGTGCCAGCTCACCACTAGGACTAGCGGGGAGGAATGAGCAGTTCTTC. Encoded protein: CASSPLGLAGRNEQFF. The genes are TRBV18 and TRBJ2-1; TRBD2 matches 12 bases. This CDR3 has 16 amino acids. Germline V gene lookup returns CDR1 KGHSH and CDR2 LQKENI. V shed 1 base, J shed 7 bases, and the junction held 5 bases outside the gene matches. The full variable domain, with the rest looked up from reference TRBV18 and TRBJ2-1, is NAGVMQNPRHLVRRRGQEARLRCSPMKGHSHVYWYRQLPEEGLKFMVYLQKENIIDESGMPKERFSAEFPKEGPSILRIQQVVRGDSAAYFCASSPLGLAGRNEQFFGPGTRLTVL.

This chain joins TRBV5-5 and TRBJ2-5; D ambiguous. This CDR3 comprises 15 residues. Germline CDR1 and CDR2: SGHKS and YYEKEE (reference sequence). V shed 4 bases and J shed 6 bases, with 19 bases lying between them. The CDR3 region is CASSLTHRKQKTQYF. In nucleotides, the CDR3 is TGTGCCAGCAGCCTAACACACCGGAAGCAAAAGACCCAGTACTTC.

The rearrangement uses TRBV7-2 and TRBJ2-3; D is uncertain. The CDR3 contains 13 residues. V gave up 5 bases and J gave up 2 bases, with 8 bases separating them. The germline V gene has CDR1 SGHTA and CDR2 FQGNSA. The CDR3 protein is CASSPRPTDTQYF. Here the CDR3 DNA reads TGTGCCAGCAGCCCGCGACCCACAGATACGCAGTATTTT.

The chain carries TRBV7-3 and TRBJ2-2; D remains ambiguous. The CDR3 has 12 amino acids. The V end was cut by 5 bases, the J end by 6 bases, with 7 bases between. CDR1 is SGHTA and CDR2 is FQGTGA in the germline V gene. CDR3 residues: CASSLPPGELFF. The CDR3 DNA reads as TGTGCCAGCAGCCTCCCCCCCGGGGAGCTGTTTTTT.

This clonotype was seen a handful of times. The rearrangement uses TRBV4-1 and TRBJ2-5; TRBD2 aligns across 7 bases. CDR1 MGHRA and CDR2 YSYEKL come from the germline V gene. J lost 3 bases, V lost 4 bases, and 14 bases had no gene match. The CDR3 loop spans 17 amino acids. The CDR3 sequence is CASSLRLGASGEETQYF. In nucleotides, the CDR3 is TGCGCCAGCAGCCTCAGGCTCGGGGCTAGCGGAGAAGAGACCCAGTACTTC.

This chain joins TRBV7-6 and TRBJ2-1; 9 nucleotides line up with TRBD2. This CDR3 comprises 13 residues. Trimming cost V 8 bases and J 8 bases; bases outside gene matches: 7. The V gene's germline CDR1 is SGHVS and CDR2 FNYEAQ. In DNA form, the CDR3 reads TGTGCCAGCGGGACTAGCCCTTGGGATGAGCAGTTCTTC. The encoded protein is CASGTSPWDEQFF.

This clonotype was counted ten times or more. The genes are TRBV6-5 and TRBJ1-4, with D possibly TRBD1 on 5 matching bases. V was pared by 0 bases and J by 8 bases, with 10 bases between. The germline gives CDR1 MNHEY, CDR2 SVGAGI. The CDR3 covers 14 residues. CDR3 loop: CASSYSPGDEKLFF. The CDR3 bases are TGTGCCAGCAGTTACTCGCCGGGGGACGAAAAACTGTTTTTT.